The 11 T cell receptor beta chains listed next were all sequenced from one sample in a study of OX40 agonist ivuxolimab in advanced cancers. Clones were sequenced by immunoSEQ multiplex PCR, and TCRdb holds only the in-frame ones, with some missing. This table holds about 130,000 clones, 85% to 95% found once. The starting material was CD4+ or CD8+ T cells sorted from blood, obtained in a trial of the OX40 agonist ivuxolimab. The source of these receptors is an adult with an advanced solid tumor such as melanoma, head and neck, liver or kidney cancer.

This chain links TRBV2 with TRBJ2-6, with D perhaps TRBD1 (6 bases). The CDR3 extends over 17 amino acids. In germline, CDR1 is SNHLY, CDR2 FYNNEI. Trimming stripped 3 bases from V and 0 bases from J, with 12 bases between. DNA for the CDR3: TGTGCCAGCAGTGACCGGACAGCCCGCTCTGGGGCCAACGTCCTGACTTTC. Protein sequence: CASSDRTARSGANVLTF.

The chain employs TRBV29-1 and TRBJ2-5, with unresolved D. TRBJ2-7 explains the end of the DNA better; the J call may be wrong. Germline-derived CDR1 and CDR2 are SQVTM and ANQGSEA. The CDR3 extends over 13 amino acids. The DNA of the CDR3 is TGCAGCGTTGGGGCGGACCTTCCCGGCGAGCAGTACTTC. As protein: CSVGADLPGEQYF.

In this sample, this clone turned up once. The J gene is TRBJ2-7, the V gene TRBV5-1; D gene ambiguous. Between the trimmed V and J ends, which lost 4 bases and 3 bases, there was a span of 14 bases. The CDR3 extends over 14 amino acids. Germline V gene data show CDR1 as SGHRS and CDR2 as YFSETQ. The chain's CDR3 is CASSPSRVDYEQYF. CDR3 bases: TGCGCCAGCAGCCCCTCTCGGGTAGACTACGAGCAGTACTTC.

The V call is TRBV28, the J call TRBJ1-5; tentatively, D is TRBD1 (6 bases). Germline CDR1 and CDR2: MDHEN and SYDVKM. This CDR3 comprises 12 residues. The V end lost 10 bases, the J end lost 8 bases, and 15 bases lay between the germline ends. The CDR3 DNA sequence: TGTGCCACACACAGGGTCCGGGAGCCCCAGCATTTT. The encoded protein is CATHRVREPQHF.

A remark on this clone: The CDR3 does not close with the conserved phenylalanine or tryptophan, likely indicating a read error. Because the CDR3's place on the DNA is in doubt, the DNA is left out and the CDR3 is given as listed by TCRdb. CDR3 region: CASSEEGARGPS. This chain uses TRBV2 with TRBJ2-6; TRBD1, as called in the table, went unchecked against the DNA. The CDR3 extends over 12 residues, inclusive of both ends. The germline CDR1 and CDR2 sequences are SNHLY and FYNNEI.

The V and J genes are TRBV13 and TRBJ2-7; TRBD2 aligns across 10 bases. V was pared by 5 bases and J by 1 base, with 5 bases of the junction left unmatched. Germline V CDR1 and CDR2: PRHDT, FYEKMQ (reference sequence). This CDR3 is 15 amino acids long. CDR3 region: CASSPRTSGSYEQYF. CDR3 in DNA: TGTGCCAGCAGCCCTCGGACTAGCGGATCCTACGAGCAGTACTTC.

The V and J genes are TRBV28 and TRBJ2-1; TRBD2 matches at 12 bases. V trimming: 4 bases; J trimming: 6 bases; junction bases outside the gene matches: 4. The CDR3 has 15 amino acids. Germline CDR1 MDHEN, CDR2 SYDVKM. CDR3 residues: CASSSLAGGPNEQFF. The CDR3 nucleotides read TGTGCCAGCAGTTCACTAGCGGGAGGTCCCAATGAGCAGTTCTTC.

This clone has more than one count but fewer than ten. The V call is TRBV2, the J call TRBJ1-5; no reliable D call. The V end lost 0 bases, the J end lost 3 bases, and 12 bases lay between the germline ends. The CDR3 has 16 residues. Per germline, CDR1 SNHLY and CDR2 FYNNEI. CDR3 nucleotide sequence: TGTGCCAGCAGTGAAGCGCTTGGGCAGCTCAATCAGCCCCAGCATTTT. Encoded protein: CASSEALGQLNQPQHF.

The J gene is TRBJ2-3, the V gene TRBV5-1; D not resolved. Trimming removed 9 bases at V and 1 base at J, with 15 bases between. CDR3 length equals 14 residues. Germline V gene data show CDR1 as SGHRS and CDR2 as YFSETQ. The CDR3 nucleotides read TGCGCCACCCAGCTTGGAGCAGGCACAGATACGCAGTATTTT. Translation gives CATQLGAGTDTQYF.

V and J are TRBV10-1 and TRBJ2-7, with D uncertain. The CDR3 consists of 16 residues. Germline CDR1 reads WNHNN; CDR2 reads SYGVQD (reference sequence). Deletions cut 4 bases from V and 6 bases from J, with 22 bases between. The CDR3 bases are TGCGCCAGCAGTGGGGTACCAGCTCCTTCTATCTCCGAGCAGTACTTC. Encoded protein: CASSGVPAPSISEQYF.

V and J are TRBV6-6 and TRBJ2-1, with TRBD2 matching 11 bases. V lost 5 bases and J lost 10; bases outside the gene matches: 10. This CDR3 is built from 15 residues. Per germline, CDR1 MNHNY and CDR2 SVGAGI (reference sequence). The CDR3 nucleotides read TGTGCCAGCAGTCAGATAGCGGGGGGGCCGGGGGAGCAGTTCTTC. This gives the protein CASSQIAGGPGEQFF.